This T cell receptor (beta chain) was captured in a study of blood T cells in healthy people across ages. This clonotype was observed a single time. What it binds is not known. The germline gives CDR1 SGHVS, CDR2 FQNEAQ. V lost 5 bases and J lost 2, with 17 bases in between. The CDR3 is made up of 16 amino acids. Caucasian individuals from Russia who were healthy and aged about 6 to 100 acted as donors. Findings and caveats of the study: Leaving the PBMCs unsorted stopped any conclusive comparison of naive versus antigen-experienced cells.

Using a J-beta primer mix together with a sample-barcoded 5' primer, a second PCR was run for roughly 6 to 11 cycles. TCRdb used MiXCR to reprocess the 5' RACE reads, holding one entry per CDR3 protein. Counted here are around 580,000 distinct CDR3 sequences, 45% to 55% occurring once; the ten biggest clones make up about 22%. Sequenced input: blood. This clonotype originated in a man aged 80 or over in good health. The chain carries TRBV7-8 and TRBJ2-3; maybe TRBD2 (5 bases). DNA of the CDR3: TGTGCCAGCAGCCGAGGGCGGCTAGTTGTCACAGATACGCAGTATTTT. Protein product: CASSRGRLVVTDTQYF.